These 32 T cell receptor beta chains were all obtained from the same sample, sequenced in a study of regulatory T cells in long-lasting Graves disease (dated by TCRdb to about 2021). The sample's time point, from its label and the paper: newly diagnosed GD, antithyroid drugs for less than 3 months. For both TCR sequencing and RNA sequencing, RNA was extracted from PBMCs using TRIzol. The library was built by means of multiplex PCR. The reads were generated on an Illumina HiSeq 4000. To build TCR beta libraries, CDR3 regions were amplified by Arm-PCR using iRepertoire HTBI primers. Through fastp at Q25 and MiXCR, TCRdb rebuilt clones from the public reads, retaining in-frame beta chains. For every CDR3 protein sequence, its rows merge into one entry that carries the most common genes and DNA. The sample has about 540,000 distinct CDR3 sequences on record, 13% of them singletons. Of the sample, over 7.5% falls within the top ten clones.

These data also formed part of another study, on T cells in Graves' hyperthyroidism and ophthalmopathy.

The sample consisted of peripheral blood mononuclear cells (PBMCs), taken at new diagnosis, from a patient treated with antithyroid drugs. The receptors stem from a man under 40 with Graves disease. Donor details come from another sample of the same person, matched by shared clones.

This clonotype has ten or more counts. J is TRBJ2-5 and V is TRBV20-1, with 8 bases aligning to TRBD2. The CDR3 extends over 14 amino acids. J gave up 5 bases and V 3 bases, and 8 bases lay outside the gene matches. The germline CDR1 and CDR2 sequences are DFQATT and SNEGSKA (reference sequence). This chain's CDR3 is CSASLSGSWETQYF. The CDR3 DNA follows: TGCAGTGCTAGTCTCAGCGGGAGTTGGGAGACCCAGTACTTC.

At least ten counts were recorded for this clonotype. The chain combines TRBV7-9 with TRBJ2-1, with 9 bases identical to TRBD2. CDR3 length: 15 amino acids. V lost 5 bases and J lost 7; bases outside the gene matches: 9. Germline-derived CDR1 and CDR2 are SEHNR and FQNEAQ (reference sequence). CDR3 region: CASSTRLAVWNEQFF. The CDR3 coding sequence is TGTGCCAGCAGCACCCGACTAGCGGTCTGGAATGAGCAGTTCTTC.

The sample holds a few counts of this clonotype. The V and J genes are TRBV14 and TRBJ2-5, with D possibly matching TRBD1 (6 bases). CDR1 is SGHDN, CDR2 FVKESK, per germline. Trimming took 4 bases from V and 5 from J, leaving 11 bases between them. The CDR3 is 13 amino acids. In DNA, the CDR3 is TGTGCCAGCAGCCCTACAGGGATCGAGACCCAGTACTTC. This codes for CASSPTGIETQYF.

This clonotype was observed at least ten times. This chain links TRBV30 with TRBJ1-1; D gene uncertain. The germline gives CDR1 GTSNPN, CDR2 SVGIG (reference sequence). The V gene lost 0 bases and the J gene lost 6 bases, with 11 bases spanning the gap. The CDR3 is 13 amino acids. CDR3 residues: CAWSVFPTAEAFF. Here the CDR3 DNA reads TGTGCCTGGAGTGTCTTCCCTACCGCTGAAGCTTTCTTT.

At least ten counts were recorded for this clonotype. The V call is TRBV24-1, the J call TRBJ1-1; 7 bases agree with TRBD1. CDR3 length equals 14 residues. V dropped 5 bases and J dropped 4; count of bases not matched to a gene: 6. The germline V gene encodes CDR1 KGHDR and CDR2 SFDVKD. Written as DNA, the CDR3 is TGTGCCACCAGTGGCACAGGGGCGGGCACTGAAGCTTTCTTT. As protein: CATSGTGAGTEAFF.

This clonotype appeared a few times. The CDR3 reads CAIKAGGLSTGELFF. The CDR3 nucleotides are TGTGCCATCAAGGCCGGCGGACTCTCAACCGGGGAGCTGTTTTTT. The V and J genes are TRBV10-3 and TRBJ2-2, with a tentative D call TRBD2 (5 bases). The ends were cut back, 7 bases at V and 5 bases at J, with 17 bases in the middle. Germline lookup yields CDR1 ENHRY and CDR2 SYGVKD. CDR3 length: 15 residues.

The sample holds many counts of this clonotype. The genes are TRBV2 and TRBJ2-6; 10 nucleotides align to TRBD1. The CDR3 is 17 residues long. Germline V gene data show CDR1 as SNHLY and CDR2 as FYNNEI. Unmatched junction bases numbered 6, after V lost 7 bases and J lost 0 bases. CDR3 nucleotides: TGTGCCAGCATTGGGACAGGGGCTTACTCTGGGGCCAACGTCCTGACTTTC. This sequence encodes CASIGTGAYSGANVLTF.

The V call is TRBV4-2, the J call TRBJ2-7; 7 bases are shared with TRBD2. CDR3 size: 18 residues. V lost 0 bases and J lost 6; bases outside the gene matches: 17. The germline V gene encodes CDR1 LGHNA and CDR2 YNFKEQ. In DNA form, the CDR3 reads TGTGCCAGCAGCCAAGAGCGGGGGAACGGGGGAGTATTGGGCGAGCAGTACTTC. Translating gives CASSQERGNGGVLGEQYF.

V and J are TRBV28 and TRBJ1-5; tentative D call: TRBD1 (5 bases). Trimming stripped 3 bases from V and 7 bases from J, with 13 bases between. This CDR3 is 14 amino acids long. The V gene's germline CDR1 is MDHEN and CDR2 SYDVKM. As DNA, the CDR3 is TGTGCCAGCAGTTTCGGGGGAACAAGGCAGCCCCAGCATTTT. Translating gives CASSFGGTRQPQHF. The variable domain in full, with the rest retrieved from reference TRBV28 and TRBJ1-5, is DVKVTQSSRYLVKRTGEKVFLECVQDMDHENMFWYRQDPGLGLRLIYFSYDVKMKEKGDIPEGYSVSREKKERFSLILESASTNQTSMYLCASSFGGTRQPQHFGDGTRLSIL.

The J gene is TRBJ1-3, the V gene TRBV5-1; tentative D call: TRBD1 (5 bases). Trimming removed 3 bases at V and 5 bases at J, with 12 bases between. This CDR3 has 14 residues. In germline, CDR1 is SGHRS, CDR2 YFSETQ. This CDR3 is CASSSNDRRNTIYF. CDR3 sequence (DNA): TGCGCCAGCAGCTCAAACGACAGAAGAAACACCATATATTTT. Filled out from reference TRBV5-1 and TRBJ1-3, the complete variable domain reads KAGVTQTPRYLIKTRGQQVTLSCSPISGHRSVSWYQQTPGQGLQFLFEYFSETQRNKGNFPGRFSGRQFSNSRSEMNVSTLELGDSALYLCASSSNDRRNTIYFGEGSWLTVV.

This clonotype was picked up many times. V and J are TRBV6-2 or TRBV6-3 and TRBJ2-1; D is possibly TRBD1 (5 bases). Germline V CDR1 and CDR2: MNHEY, SVGEGT. CDR3 size: 18 residues. V was clipped by 5 bases and J by 0 bases, with 20 bases between them. This chain's CDR3 is CASSAPRWVRDSYNEQFF. DNA for the CDR3: TGTGCCAGCAGTGCCCCCAGGTGGGTCAGGGACTCCTACAATGAGCAGTTCTTC.

In its sample, this clonotype was seen many times. The V gene is TRBV14, the J gene TRBJ2-3, with unresolved D. The better agreement between TRBJ2-7 and the DNA end casts doubt on the J call. The germline V gene has CDR1 SGHDN and CDR2 FVKESK. CDR3 length: 16 residues. This CDR3 reads CASSHSPPNNPYEQYF. The CDR3, as DNA: TGTGCCAGCAGCCACTCCCCCCCTAACAATCCCTACGAGCAGTACTTC.

Ten or more counts support this clonotype. This chain links TRBV5-1 with TRBJ2-2; D remains ambiguous. CDR3 length equals 14 residues. Deletions cut 0 bases from V and 4 bases from J, with 7 bases between. CDR1 and CDR2 (germline): SGHRS, YFSETQ. The CDR3 loop reads CASSLVLFTGELFF. For the CDR3, the DNA is TGCGCCAGCAGCTTGGTACTATTCACCGGGGAGCTGTTTTTT.

This clonotype was picked up many times. This chain links TRBV10-1 with TRBJ1-2; D remains ambiguous. This CDR3 spans 13 amino acids. Germline CDR1 reads WNHNN; CDR2 reads SYGVQD (reference sequence). V lost 3 bases and J lost 3, with 8 bases in between. The CDR3: CASSENWDYGYTF. The CDR3 coding sequence is TGCGCCAGCAGTGAAAACTGGGACTATGGCTACACCTTC.

Only a few counts were recorded for this clonotype. This sequence joins TRBV5-1 and TRBJ1-6, with 9 bases matching TRBD1. The CDR3 spans 16 residues. CDR1 SGHRS and CDR2 YFSETQ come from the germline V gene. Trimming cost V 1 base and J 7 bases; bases outside gene matches: 6. This CDR3 is CASSLTTGTGNSPLHF. In DNA form, the CDR3 reads TGCGCCAGCAGCTTGACCACCGGGACAGGGAATTCACCCCTCCACTTT.

This clonotype was counted ten times or more. The V and J genes are TRBV9 and TRBJ2-3; D not certain. Germline V gene lookup returns CDR1 SGDLS and CDR2 YYNGEE. The ends were cut back, 0 bases at V and 2 bases at J, with 10 bases in the middle. The CDR3 loop spans 15 amino acids. CDR3 DNA: TGTGCCAGCAGCGTAGGCCGACCCTACACAGATACGCAGTATTTT. Its protein is CASSVGRPYTDTQYF.

This clonotype was seen ten or more times. The chain has TRBV5-1 and TRBJ2-1; D perhaps matches TRBD2 (5 bases). CDR1 is SGHRS, CDR2 YFSETQ, per germline. The V end was cut by 4 bases, the J end by 6 bases, with 8 bases between. The CDR3 is 12 amino acids. The CDR3 bases are TGCGCCAGCAGCCGGGGTCCCAATGAGCAGTTCTTC. It translates to CASSRGPNEQFF. Supplemented by reference TRBV5-1 and TRBJ2-1, the full variable domain reads KAGVTQTPRYLIKTRGQQVTLSCSPISGHRSVSWYQQTPGQGLQFLFEYFSETQRNKGNFPGRFSGRQFSNSRSEMNVSTLELGDSALYLCASSRGPNEQFFGPGTRLTVL.

The table lists this clonotype with many counts. The rearrangement joins TRBV30 to TRBJ2-2; possible D gene TRBD1, 5 bases. CDR3 length equals 12 residues. CDR1 is GTSNPN, CDR2 SVGIG, per germline (reference sequence). V gave up 3 bases and J gave up 7 bases, with 9 bases separating them. The DNA of the CDR3 is TGTGCCTGGAGGGCAGGGCGCGGGGAGCTGTTTTTT. Its translation: CAWRAGRGELFF.

This clonotype was picked up many times. The chain carries TRBV19 and TRBJ2-2; D is unclear. CDR1 and CDR2 from the germline V gene are LNHDA and SQIVND (reference sequence). The CDR3 loop spans 13 amino acids. V gave up 1 base and J gave up 6 bases, with 6 bases separating them. In DNA, the CDR3 is TGTGCCAGTAGTATAGCGGCTCCCGGGGAGCTGTTTTTT. Encoded protein: CASSIAAPGELFF.

The V call is TRBV5-1, the J call TRBJ1-1; unclear D gene. The CDR3 is made up of 14 amino acids. Germline-derived CDR1 and CDR2 are SGHRS and YFSETQ. V lost 2 bases, J lost 4 bases, and 12 bases lay in between. The CDR3 nucleotides read TGCGCCAGCAGCTTCCGAGGGCTCGGCACTGAAGCTTTCTTT. Its protein product is CASSFRGLGTEAFF. The variable domain in full, completed from reference TRBV5-1 and TRBJ1-1, reads KAGVTQTPRYLIKTRGQQVTLSCSPISGHRSVSWYQQTPGQGLQFLFEYFSETQRNKGNFPGRFSGRQFSNSRSEMNVSTLELGDSALYLCASSFRGLGTEAFFGQGTRLTVV.

This clonotype came up once. The CDR3 is CAVGGIQETQYF. The CDR3 region has the DNA TGTGCGGTGGGGGGGATACAAGAGACCCAGTACTTC. This chain links TRBV7-8 with TRBJ2-5, with TRBD2 matching over 7 bases. The germline V gene has CDR1 SGHVS and CDR2 FQNEAQ. CDR3 length: 12 amino acids.

This clonotype was detected ten times or more. In DNA form, the CDR3 reads TGCGCCAGCAGCCAAAACGGGGGCACAGATACGCAGTATTTT. Its protein product is CASSQNGGTDTQYF. The gene calls are TRBV5-1 and TRBJ2-3, with a tentative D call TRBD2 (5 bases). Per germline, CDR1 SGHRS and CDR2 YFSETQ. V was cut by 4 bases and J by 1 base, with 10 bases left in between. This CDR3 is built from 14 residues.

J is TRBJ2-5 and V is TRBV27; D is perhaps TRBD1 or TRBD2 (5 bases each). The germline V gene encodes CDR1 MNHEY and CDR2 SMNVEV (reference sequence). This CDR3 is built from 14 residues. The V gene lost 0 bases and the J gene lost 7 bases, with 12 bases spanning the gap. CDR3 residues: CASSLSGFGGTQYF. CDR3 in DNA: TGTGCCAGCAGTTTATCTGGGTTTGGGGGGACCCAGTACTTC.

This clonotype was seen only a few times. The chain carries TRBV24-1 and TRBJ2-1, with 14 bases matching TRBD2. CDR1 is KGHDR, CDR2 SFDVKD, per germline. Unmatched junction bases numbered 7, after V lost 3 bases and J lost 10 bases. This CDR3 is built from 16 residues. The CDR3 here is CATSDIGLAGGREQFF. The DNA of the CDR3 is TGTGCCACCAGTGATATCGGACTAGCGGGAGGAAGGGAGCAGTTCTTC.

This clonotype has a count of ten or more. This sequence joins TRBV30 and TRBJ2-3; D is uncertain. The length of the CDR3 is 15 residues. The V gene's germline CDR1 is GTSNPN and CDR2 SVGIG (reference sequence). With 0 bases removed from V and 1 base from J, the gap between germline ends came to 11 bases. This CDR3 is CAWSVRRPRTDTQYF. CDR3 sequence (DNA): TGTGCCTGGAGTGTACGGAGACCCCGCACAGATACGCAGTATTTT.

V is TRBV30 and J is TRBJ2-7, with a weak D call TRBD2 (6 bases). This CDR3 is 12 amino acids long. V lost 5 bases and J 5 bases, leaving 13 bases between the germline ends. Germline-derived CDR1 and CDR2 are GTSNPN and SVGIG (reference sequence). The CDR3 DNA reads as TGTGCCTGGCATGGCGGGATCAACGAGCAGTACTTC. Protein product: CAWHGGINEQYF.

This clonotype was recorded at least ten times. The chain has TRBV24-1 and TRBJ1-3; perhaps TRBD1 as D (6 bases). CDR3 size: 14 residues. V was trimmed by 3 bases and J by 5 bases, leaving 10 bases between them. Per germline, CDR1 KGHDR and CDR2 SFDVKD. In DNA form, the CDR3 reads TGTGCCACCAGTGATCCAGGGGATAGAAACACCATATATTTT. This codes for CATSDPGDRNTIYF.

In its sample, this clonotype was seen many times. The chain combines TRBV20-1 with TRBJ1-2; a possible D gene is TRBD1 (6 bases). Germline loops: CDR1 DFQATT, CDR2 SNEGSKA (reference sequence). V was cut by 3 bases and J by 7 bases, with 21 bases left in between. The CDR3 totals 15 residues. CDR3 coding DNA: TGCAGTGCTAGGGCCACCCCGACAGGACTCGGTGGCTACACCTTC. Translated: CSARATPTGLGGYTF.

This chain joins TRBV5-4 and TRBJ1-5; perhaps TRBD1 as D (5 bases). Per germline, CDR1 SGHNT and CDR2 YYREEE (reference sequence). The CDR3 loop spans 15 amino acids. The V gene lost 3 bases and the J gene lost 3 bases, with 13 bases spanning the gap. In DNA, the CDR3 is TGTGCCAGCAGCTACGGGGAGGGGTACAATCAGCCCCAGCATTTT. Its protein is CASSYGEGYNQPQHF. The whole variable domain, filled in from reference TRBV5-4 and TRBJ1-5, reads ETGVTQSPTHLIKTRGQQVTLRCSSQSGHNTVSWYQQALGQGPQFIFQYYREEENGRGNFPPRFSGLQFPNYSSELNVNALELDDSALYLCASSYGEGYNQPQHFGDGTRLSIL.

The CDR3 sequence: CATSRVMGNQPQHF. CDR3 nucleotides: TGTGCCACCTCCCGGGTGATGGGCAATCAGCCCCAGCATTTT. The chain couples TRBV6-1 to TRBJ1-5, with D unclear. The CDR3 runs to 14 residues. CDR1 is MNHNS, CDR2 SASEGT, per germline. V lost 10 bases to trimming and J lost 2 bases, with 15 bases between them.

This clonotype was counted a few times. This chain connects TRBV20-1 to TRBJ2-7, with 8 bases lining up with TRBD2. With V trimmed by 6 bases and J by 2 bases, 15 bases remained unmatched. There are 16 residues in the CDR3. From germline, CDR1 is DFQATT and CDR2 SNEGSKA (reference sequence). DNA for the CDR3: TGCAGTGCGACCCTTAGTAGGAGCGGGAGCGCCTACGAGCAGTACTTC. This encodes CSATLSRSGSAYEQYF.

The rearrangement joins TRBV19 to TRBJ2-1, with TRBD2 matching over 14 bases. The CDR3 consists of 18 residues. J gave up 6 bases and V 4 bases, and 11 bases lay outside the gene matches. The germline V gene has CDR1 LNHDA and CDR2 SQIVND (reference sequence). The CDR3 nucleotides are TGTGCCAGTAGTACGCCGGGACTAGCGGGAGTCCGGGGCAATGAGCAGTTCTTC. Protein: CASSTPGLAGVRGNEQFF.